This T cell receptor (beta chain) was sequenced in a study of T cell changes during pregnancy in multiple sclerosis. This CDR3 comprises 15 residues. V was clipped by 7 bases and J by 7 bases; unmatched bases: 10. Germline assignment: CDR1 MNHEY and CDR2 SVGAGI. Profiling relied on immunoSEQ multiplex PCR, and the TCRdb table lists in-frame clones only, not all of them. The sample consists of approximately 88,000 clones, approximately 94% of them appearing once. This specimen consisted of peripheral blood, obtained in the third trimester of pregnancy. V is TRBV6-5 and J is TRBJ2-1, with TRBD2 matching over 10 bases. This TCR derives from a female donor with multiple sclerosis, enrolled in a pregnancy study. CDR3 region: CASIGGLAGVNEQFF. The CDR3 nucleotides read TGTGCCAGCATTGGGGGGCTAGCGGGAGTAAATGAGCAGTTCTTC.